The clone carrying this T cell receptor beta chain was detected a few times. TCRdb re-derived calls from the RT-PCR reads in MiXCR, one entry per CDR3 protein. Seen here are 150,000 to 200,000 distinct CDR3 sequences, 24% observed once, and the top ten hold roughly 26%. The germline CDR1 and CDR2 sequences are KGHDR and SFDVKD. The CDR3 consists of 13 residues. The V end lost 9 bases, the J end lost 5 bases, and 16 bases lay between the germline ends. This specimen comes from a study of patients and donors after allogeneic stem cell transplantation. This sequence was found in a human donor who was either an allogeneic HSCT recipient or a stem cell or donor lymphocyte infusion donor (not recorded which). It is not recorded whose cells these are; they may come from a transplant donor. V gene TRBV24-1 combines with J gene TRBJ2-7; a possible D gene is TRBD1 (5 bases). Source material: blood, either unsorted or a sorted T cell fraction (not recorded which). Here the CDR3 DNA reads TGTGCCACCCAAGGGGTCGACGAAGACGAGCAGTACTTC. It is translated as CATQGVDEDEQYF.